These 4 T cell receptor beta chains originate from one sample sequenced in a study of cytomegalovirus exposure and HLA in healthy donors. Researchers ran the PCR with 60 Vbeta and 13 Jbeta primers. Clones were read by immunoSEQ multiplex PCR, and TCRdb kept only the in-frame ones, dropping some. The repertoire holds 200,000 or so clones, with roughly 80% as singletons. Sequenced sample: PBMCs. The source of these receptors is a man aged 35 to 55 in good health and CMV-seronegative.

The genes are TRBV7-6 and TRBJ1-6, with no clear D. Between the trimmed V and J ends, which lost 6 bases and 2 bases, there was a span of 11 bases. This CDR3 region has 15 residues. CDR1 and CDR2 (germline): SGHVS, FNYEAQ. CDR3 protein: CASSEQSTYNSPLHF. Here the CDR3 DNA reads TGTGCCAGCAGTGAACAGTCTACCTATAATTCACCCCTCCACTTT.

The chain employs TRBV2 and TRBJ2-5, with 9 nucleotides matching TRBD1. The CDR3 covers 13 residues. In germline, CDR1 is SNHLY, CDR2 FYNNEI. V shed 11 bases, J shed 5 bases, and the junction held 9 bases outside the gene matches. CDR3 residues: CAGRDRVKETQYF. The DNA of the CDR3 is TGTGCCGGTCGGGACAGGGTAAAGGAGACCCAGTACTTC.

The chain recombines TRBV7-3 with TRBJ2-1; 8 bases map to TRBD1. Trimming took 5 bases from V and 1 from J; bases not matched to a gene: 4. This CDR3 is built from 15 residues. Germline V CDR1 and CDR2: SGHTA, FQGTGA. The CDR3 DNA sequence: TGTGCCAGCAGCCTCACAGGGGGGTCCTACAATGAGCAGTTCTTC. Translation: CASSLTGGSYNEQFF.

There are many counts of this clone. This rearrangement joins TRBV6-4 to TRBJ2-1, with 13 bases identical to TRBD2. Trimming removed 4 bases from V and 6 bases from J; junction bases left unmatched: 0. The CDR3 is 14 residues long. The germline CDR1 and CDR2 sequences are MRHNA and SNTAGT. The CDR3 DNA follows: TGTGCCAGCAGTGGGACTAGCGGGAGCAATGAGCAGTTCTTC. Its translation: CASSGTSGSNEQFF.